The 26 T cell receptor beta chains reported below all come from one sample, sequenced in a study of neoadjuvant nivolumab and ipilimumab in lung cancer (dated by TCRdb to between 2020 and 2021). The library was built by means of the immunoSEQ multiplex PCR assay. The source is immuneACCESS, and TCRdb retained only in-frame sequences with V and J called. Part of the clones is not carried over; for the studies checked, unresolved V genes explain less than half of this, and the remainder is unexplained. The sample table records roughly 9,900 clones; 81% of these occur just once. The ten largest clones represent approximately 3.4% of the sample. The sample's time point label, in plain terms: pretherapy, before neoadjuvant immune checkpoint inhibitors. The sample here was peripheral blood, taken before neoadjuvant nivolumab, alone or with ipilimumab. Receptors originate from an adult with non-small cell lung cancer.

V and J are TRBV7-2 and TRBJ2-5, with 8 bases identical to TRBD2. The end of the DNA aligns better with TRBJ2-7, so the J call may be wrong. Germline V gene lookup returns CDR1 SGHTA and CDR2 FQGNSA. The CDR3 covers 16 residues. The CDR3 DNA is TGTGCCAGCAGCTTAGAATTAGAGCGGGAGTATTACGAGCAGTACTTC. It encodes CASSLELEREYYEQYF.

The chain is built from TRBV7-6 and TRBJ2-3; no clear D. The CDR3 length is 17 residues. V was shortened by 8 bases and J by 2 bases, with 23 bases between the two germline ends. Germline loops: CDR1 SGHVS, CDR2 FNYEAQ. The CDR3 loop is CASAPTVRRSFTDTQYF. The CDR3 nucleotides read TGTGCCAGCGCCCCCACTGTGCGGCGGTCGTTCACAGATACGCAGTATTTT.

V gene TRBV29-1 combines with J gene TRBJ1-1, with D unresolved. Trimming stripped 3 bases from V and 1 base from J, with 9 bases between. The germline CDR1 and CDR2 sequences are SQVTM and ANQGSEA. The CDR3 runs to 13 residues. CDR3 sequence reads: CSVDWMANTEAFF. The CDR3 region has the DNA TGCAGCGTTGATTGGATGGCGAACACTGAAGCTTTCTTT.

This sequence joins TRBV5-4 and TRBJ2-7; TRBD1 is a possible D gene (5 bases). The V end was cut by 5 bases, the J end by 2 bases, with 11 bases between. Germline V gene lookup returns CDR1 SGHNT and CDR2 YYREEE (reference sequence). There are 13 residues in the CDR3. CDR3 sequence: CASRIDSTYEQYF. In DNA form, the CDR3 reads TGTGCCAGCAGGATCGACAGTACCTACGAGCAGTACTTC.

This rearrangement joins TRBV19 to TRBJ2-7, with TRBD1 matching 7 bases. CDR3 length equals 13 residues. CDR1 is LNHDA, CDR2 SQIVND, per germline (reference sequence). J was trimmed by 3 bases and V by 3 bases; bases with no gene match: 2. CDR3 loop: CASSINRGYEQYF. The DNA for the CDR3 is TGTGCCAGTAGTATTAACAGGGGCTACGAGCAGTACTTC.

In DNA, the CDR3 is TGTGCCAGCAGTTTACCCTTAACCTACGAGCAGTACTTC. Translation gives CASSLPLTYEQYF. V and J are TRBV27 and TRBJ2-7; D remains unclear. The germline V and J ends were trimmed by 2 bases and 2 bases, with 7 bases remaining between them. This CDR3 comprises 13 residues. From germline, CDR1 is MNHEY and CDR2 SMNVEV (reference sequence).

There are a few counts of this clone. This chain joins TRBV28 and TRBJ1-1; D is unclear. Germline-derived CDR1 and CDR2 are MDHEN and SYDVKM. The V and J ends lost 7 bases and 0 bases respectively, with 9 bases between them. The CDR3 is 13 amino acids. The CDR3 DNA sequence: TGTGCCAGCAACGGGCAGATGAACACTGAAGCTTTCTTT. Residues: CASNGQMNTEAFF. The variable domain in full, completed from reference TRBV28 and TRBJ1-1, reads DVKVTQSSRYLVKRTGEKVFLECVQDMDHENMFWYRQDPGLGLRLIYFSYDVKMKEKGDIPEGYSVSREKKERFSLILESASTNQTSMYLCASNGQMNTEAFFGQGTRLTVV.

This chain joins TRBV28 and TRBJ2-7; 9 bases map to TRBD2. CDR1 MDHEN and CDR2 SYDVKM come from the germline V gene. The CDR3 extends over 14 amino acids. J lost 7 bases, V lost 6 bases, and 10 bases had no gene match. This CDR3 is CASSPLAGAVEQYF. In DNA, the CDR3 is TGTGCCAGCAGCCCCTTAGCGGGAGCGGTTGAGCAGTACTTC.

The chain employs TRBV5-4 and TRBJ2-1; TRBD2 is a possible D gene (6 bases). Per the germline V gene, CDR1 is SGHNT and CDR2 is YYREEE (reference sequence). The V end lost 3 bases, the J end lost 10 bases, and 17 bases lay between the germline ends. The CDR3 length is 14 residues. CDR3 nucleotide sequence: TGTGCCAGCAGCTGGCCGGGACTGCTATCGGAGCAGTTCTTC. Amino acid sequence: CASSWPGLLSEQFF.

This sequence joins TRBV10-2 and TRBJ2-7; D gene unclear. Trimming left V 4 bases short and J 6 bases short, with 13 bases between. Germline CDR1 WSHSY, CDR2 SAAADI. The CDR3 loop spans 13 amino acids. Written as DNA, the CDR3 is TGCGCCAGCAGTGCTTCGGCTAGGTCCGAGCAGTACTTC. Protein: CASSASARSEQYF.

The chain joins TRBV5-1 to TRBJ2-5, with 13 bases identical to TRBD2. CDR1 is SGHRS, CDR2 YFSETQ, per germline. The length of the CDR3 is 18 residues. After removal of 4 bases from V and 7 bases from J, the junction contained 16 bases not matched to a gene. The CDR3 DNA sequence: TGCGCCAGCAGCCTTTGGACTAGCGGGAGATCTATAGCGGGGACCCAGTACTTC. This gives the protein CASSLWTSGRSIAGTQYF.

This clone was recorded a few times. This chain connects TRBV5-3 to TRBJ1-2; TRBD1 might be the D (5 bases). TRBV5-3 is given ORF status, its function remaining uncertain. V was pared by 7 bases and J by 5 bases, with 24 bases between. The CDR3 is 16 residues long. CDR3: CARGCMTGTHGYGYTF. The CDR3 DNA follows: TGTGCCAGAGGCTGCATGACCGGGACGCATGGATATGGCTACACCTTC.

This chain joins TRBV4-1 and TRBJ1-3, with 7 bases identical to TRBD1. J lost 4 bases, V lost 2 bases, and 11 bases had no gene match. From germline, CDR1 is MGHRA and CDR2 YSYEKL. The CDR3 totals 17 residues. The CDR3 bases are TGCGCCAGCAGCCAACAAAGGACAGGTCCCGAGGGAAACACCATATATTTT. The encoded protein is CASSQQRTGPEGNTIYF.

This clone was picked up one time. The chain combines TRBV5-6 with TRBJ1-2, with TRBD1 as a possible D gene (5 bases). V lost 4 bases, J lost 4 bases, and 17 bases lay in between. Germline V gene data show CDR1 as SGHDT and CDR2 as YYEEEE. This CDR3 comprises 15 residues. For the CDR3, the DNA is TGTGCCAGCAGCCAGGGACCGGGAGGTAGCTATGGCTACACCTTC. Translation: CASSQGPGGSYGYTF. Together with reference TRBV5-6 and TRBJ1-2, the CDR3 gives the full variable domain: DAGVTQSPTHLIKTRGQQVTLRCSPKSGHDTVSWYQQALGQGPQFIFQYYEEEERQRGNFPDRFSGHQFPNYSSELNVNALLLGDSALYLCASSQGPGGSYGYTFGSGTRLTVV.

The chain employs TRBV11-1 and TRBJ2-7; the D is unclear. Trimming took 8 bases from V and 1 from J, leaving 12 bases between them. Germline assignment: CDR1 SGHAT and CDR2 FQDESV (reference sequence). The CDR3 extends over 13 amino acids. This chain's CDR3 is CASVARSSYEQYF. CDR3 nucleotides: TGTGCCAGCGTCGCCCGCTCATCCTACGAGCAGTACTTC.

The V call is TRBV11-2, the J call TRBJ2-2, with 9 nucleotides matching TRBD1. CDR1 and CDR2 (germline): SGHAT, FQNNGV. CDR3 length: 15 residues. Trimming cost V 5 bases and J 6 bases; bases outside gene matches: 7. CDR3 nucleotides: TGTGCCAGCAGCAGGGACAGGGTTCCATCCGGGGAGCTGTTTTTT. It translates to CASSRDRVPSGELFF.

CDR3 region: CASSTKSGRADNTQYF. The DNA of the CDR3 is TGTGCCAGCAGTACTAAAAGCGGGAGGGCCGATAATACGCAGTATTTT. The chain carries TRBV27 and TRBJ2-3; 10 bases fit TRBD2. V shed 5 bases, J shed 7 bases, and the junction held 12 bases outside the gene matches. The CDR3 covers 16 residues. Germline V lookup: CDR1 MNHEY, CDR2 SMNVEV (reference sequence).

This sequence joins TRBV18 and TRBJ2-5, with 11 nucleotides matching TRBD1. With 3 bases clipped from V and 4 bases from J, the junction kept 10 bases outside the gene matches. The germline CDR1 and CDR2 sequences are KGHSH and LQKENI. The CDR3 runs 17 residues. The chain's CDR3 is CASSPRLDRGLGETQYF. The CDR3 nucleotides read TGTGCCAGCTCACCCCGGCTGGACAGGGGGCTAGGAGAGACCCAGTACTTC.

The CDR3 loop reads CASSPPGGAYEQYF. CDR3 sequence (DNA): TGTGCCAGCAGTCCCCCAGGGGGTGCTTACGAGCAGTACTTC. The chain is built from TRBV28 and TRBJ2-7; 7 nucleotides agree with TRBD1. V lost 5 bases, J lost 4 bases, and 8 bases stayed unmatched. CDR1 is MDHEN, CDR2 SYDVKM, per germline. This CDR3 spans 14 amino acids.

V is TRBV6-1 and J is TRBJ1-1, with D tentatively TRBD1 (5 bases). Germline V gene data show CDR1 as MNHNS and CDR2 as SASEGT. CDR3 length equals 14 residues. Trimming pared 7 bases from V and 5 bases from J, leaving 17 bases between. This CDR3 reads CASIRRDVGTEAFF. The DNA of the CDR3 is TGTGCCAGCATTCGGAGGGACGTAGGGACTGAAGCTTTCTTT.

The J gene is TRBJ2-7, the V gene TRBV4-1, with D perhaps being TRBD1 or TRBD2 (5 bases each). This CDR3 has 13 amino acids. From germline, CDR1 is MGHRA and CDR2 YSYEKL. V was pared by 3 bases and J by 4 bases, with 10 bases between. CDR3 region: CASSQGPLYEQYF. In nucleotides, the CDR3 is TGCGCCAGCAGCCAGGGACCCCTATACGAGCAGTACTTC.

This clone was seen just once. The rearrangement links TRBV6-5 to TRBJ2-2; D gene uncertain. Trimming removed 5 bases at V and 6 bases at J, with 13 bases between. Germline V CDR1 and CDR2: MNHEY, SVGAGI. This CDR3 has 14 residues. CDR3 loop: CASSTVRGAGELFF. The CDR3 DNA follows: TGTGCCAGCAGTACCGTTAGAGGCGCCGGGGAGCTGTTTTTT.

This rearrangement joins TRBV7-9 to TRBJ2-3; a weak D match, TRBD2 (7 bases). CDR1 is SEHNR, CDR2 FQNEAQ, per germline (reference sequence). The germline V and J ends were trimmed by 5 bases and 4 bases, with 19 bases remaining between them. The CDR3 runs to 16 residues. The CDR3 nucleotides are TGTGCCAGCAGCAAAGATAGGGGGGGCCGGGCAGATACGCAGTATTTT. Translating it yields CASSKDRGGRADTQYF.

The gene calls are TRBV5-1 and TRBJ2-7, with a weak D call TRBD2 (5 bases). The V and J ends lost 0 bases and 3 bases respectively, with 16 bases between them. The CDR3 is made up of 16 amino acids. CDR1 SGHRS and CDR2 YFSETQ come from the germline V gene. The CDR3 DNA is TGCGCCAGCAGCTTGGGTATGGCGGGCGGAAACTACGAGCAGTACTTC. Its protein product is CASSLGMAGGNYEQYF.

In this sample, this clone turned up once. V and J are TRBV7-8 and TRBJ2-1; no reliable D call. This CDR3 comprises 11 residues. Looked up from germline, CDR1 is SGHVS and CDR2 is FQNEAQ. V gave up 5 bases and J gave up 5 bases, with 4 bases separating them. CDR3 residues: CASSTNNEQFF. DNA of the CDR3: TGTGCCAGCAGCACCAACAATGAGCAGTTCTTC.

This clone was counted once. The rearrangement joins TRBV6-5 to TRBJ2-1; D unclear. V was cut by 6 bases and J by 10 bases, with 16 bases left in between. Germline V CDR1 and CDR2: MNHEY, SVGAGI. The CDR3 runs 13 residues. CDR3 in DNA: TGTGCCAGCAGCACGGCCCTCAACAGCGAGCAGTTCTTC. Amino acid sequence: CASSTALNSEQFF.